These 25 T cell receptor beta chains came from one sample sequenced in a study of cytomegalovirus exposure and HLA in healthy donors. 13 Jbeta primers and 60 Vbeta primers were used for the PCR. TCRdb's copy holds only in-frame clones and misses some; the assay was immunoSEQ multiplex PCR. The data hold about 150,000 clones, with about four fifths observed a single time. Sequencing was carried out using PBMCs. The receptors stem from a human donor in good health.

The chain recombines TRBV19 with TRBJ1-5; 11 bases align to TRBD1. Losses at the gene ends were 4 bases for V and 1 base for J; bases not matched to a gene: 9. The CDR3 totals 18 residues. The germline CDR1 and CDR2 sequences are LNHDA and SQIVND (reference sequence). CDR3 in DNA: TGTGCCAGTAGTAGGGACAGGGGGGGCCCCTTGAGCAATCAGCCCCAGCATTTT. Translated: CASSRDRGGPLSNQPQHF. The variable domain in full, completed from reference TRBV19 and TRBJ1-5, reads DGGITQSPKYLFRKEGQNVTLSCEQNLNHDAMYWYRQDPGQGLRLIYYSQIVNDFQKGDIAEGYSVSREKKESFPLTVTSAQKNPTAFYLCASSRDRGGPLSNQPQHFGDGTRLSIL.

The chain employs TRBV6-1 and TRBJ1-5; no clear D gene. The CDR3 covers 15 residues. V lost 4 bases, J lost 0 bases, and 10 bases lay in between. Germline V gives CDR1 MNHNS, CDR2 SASEGT. CDR3 nucleotides: TGTGCCAGCAGTGGGACGGACTATAGCAATCAGCCCCAGCATTTT. Amino acid sequence: CASSGTDYSNQPQHF.

This clone occurred once. This chain connects TRBV7-9 to TRBJ2-5, with D possibly TRBD1 on 6 matching bases. Looked up from germline, CDR1 is SEHNR and CDR2 is FQNEAQ (reference sequence). Trimming removed 5 bases at V and 2 bases at J, with 9 bases between. The CDR3 consists of 13 residues. For the CDR3, the DNA is TGTGCCAGCAGCCCGGACAGTCAAGAGACCCAGTACTTC. Protein: CASSPDSQETQYF.

V is TRBV10-2 and J is TRBJ1-2; possibly TRBD1 for D (5 bases). The V gene lost 6 bases and the J gene lost 0 bases, with 8 bases spanning the gap. This CDR3 is 13 amino acids long. Germline V gene sequence: CDR1 WSHSY, CDR2 SAAADI. The CDR3 here is CASRETANYGYTF. The CDR3 DNA follows: TGCGCCAGCAGGGAGACAGCTAACTATGGCTACACCTTC.

The V and J genes are TRBV4-3 and TRBJ2-7; tentative D call: TRBD2 (5 bases). Trimming removed 1 base at V and 3 bases at J, with 19 bases between. The CDR3 has 17 amino acids. Germline V gene data show CDR1 as LGHNA and CDR2 as YSLEER. The CDR3 is CASSQVRRLANIYEQYF. CDR3 nucleotide sequence: TGCGCCAGCAGCCAAGTCCGGCGTCTAGCTAACATCTACGAGCAGTACTTC.

This clone was seen only once. J is TRBJ2-1 and V is TRBV27, with D possibly being TRBD2 (6 bases). This CDR3 comprises 12 residues. CDR1 MNHEY and CDR2 SMNVEV come from the germline V gene (reference sequence). V lost 4 bases and J lost 10, with 11 bases in between. CDR3 sequence reads: CASSSGLREQFF. The CDR3 DNA is TGTGCCAGCAGTTCGGGACTTCGAGAGCAGTTCTTC.

This clone is a singleton in its sample. As DNA, the CDR3 is TGCGCCAGCAGCCAAGTCGGGGGGACTAGGGGCTACACCTTC. This encodes CASSQVGGTRGYTF. The V gene is TRBV4-1, the J gene TRBJ1-2; possible D gene TRBD1, 5 bases. The ends were cut back, 1 base at V and 8 bases at J, with 14 bases in the middle. CDR1 MGHRA and CDR2 YSYEKL come from the germline V gene. The CDR3 is 14 amino acids.

This clone was seen a single time. The rearrangement joins TRBV5-8 to TRBJ2-1; 7 nucleotides match TRBD2. There are 16 residues in the CDR3. CDR1 is SGHTS, CDR2 YDEGEE, per germline. J gave up 0 bases and V 3 bases, and 6 bases lay outside the gene matches. The chain's CDR3 is CASSSNGRPSYNEQFF. The DNA for the CDR3 is TGTGCCAGCAGCTCTAACGGGAGGCCCTCCTACAATGAGCAGTTCTTC.

The CDR3 spells CASGGGGAGQPQHF. DNA for the CDR3: TGTGCCAGCGGGGGCGGGGGCGCCGGTCAGCCCCAGCATTTT. This rearrangement joins TRBV6-1 to TRBJ1-5, with D maybe TRBD1 (6 bases). This CDR3 is built from 14 residues. Germline V gives CDR1 MNHNS, CDR2 SASEGT. V lost 8 bases and J lost 6, with 17 bases in between.

The chain links TRBV18 to TRBJ1-1; TRBD1 matches at 11 bases. This CDR3 spans 14 amino acids. Germline values: CDR1 KGHSH, CDR2 LQKENI. V lost 3 bases, J lost 6 bases, and 3 bases stayed unmatched. For the CDR3, the DNA is TGTGCCAGCTCACCCGGACAGGGGGCCTCTGAAGCTTTCTTT. This gives the protein CASSPGQGASEAFF. Full variable domain (outside the CDR3, taken from reference TRBV18 and TRBJ1-1): NAGVMQNPRHLVRRRGQEARLRCSPMKGHSHVYWYRQLPEEGLKFMVYLQKENIIDESGMPKERFSAEFPKEGPSILRIQQVVRGDSAAYFCASSPGQGASEAFFGQGTRLTVV.

In this sample, this clone turned up once. The chain carries TRBV16 and TRBJ1-3; no clear D gene. CDR3 size: 15 residues. Germline values: CDR1 KGHSY, CDR2 FQNENV. Trimming cost V 2 bases and J 0 bases, with 8 bases left between them. Written as DNA, the CDR3 is TGTGCCAGCAGCCAACCAGGCAGCTCTGGAAACACCATATATTTT. Protein: CASSQPGSSGNTIYF. Full variable domain (rest looked up from reference TRBV16 and TRBJ1-3): GEEVAQTPKHLVRGEGQKAKLYCAPIKGHSYVFWYQQVLKNEFKFLISFQNENVFDETGMPKERFSAKCLPNSPCSLEIQATKLEDSAVYFCASSQPGSSGNTIYFGEGSWLTVV.

The chain employs TRBV2 and TRBJ2-2, with D perhaps TRBD1 (5 bases). The CDR3 has 13 residues. The ends were cut back, 4 bases at V and 15 bases at J, with 18 bases in the middle. Germline V gene lookup returns CDR1 SNHLY and CDR2 FYNNEI. The chain's CDR3 is CASSVTTRAKVFF. The CDR3 DNA reads TGTGCCAGCAGTGTGACGACCAGGGCCAAGGTGTTTTTT.

This chain connects TRBV6-5 to TRBJ2-7; a weak D match, TRBD1 (5 bases). Germline V gene data show CDR1 as MNHEY and CDR2 as SVGAGI. The CDR3 is made up of 14 amino acids. V was shortened by 0 bases and J by 5 bases, with 11 bases between the two germline ends. CDR3 residues: CASSYSQGFNEQYF. The CDR3 coding sequence is TGTGCCAGCAGTTACTCGCAGGGATTCAACGAGCAGTACTTC.

The V and J genes are TRBV5-6 and TRBJ2-1, with 7 bases aligning to TRBD2. The V and J ends lost 1 base and 9 bases, in that order; junction bases with no gene match: 13. Germline V gene data show CDR1 as SGHDT and CDR2 as YYEEEE. The CDR3 consists of 16 residues. CDR3 region: CASSLRTRFSLGEQFF. In nucleotides, the CDR3 is TGTGCCAGCAGCTTGAGGACTAGGTTTTCGCTAGGTGAGCAGTTCTTC.

J is TRBJ2-7 and V is TRBV19, with TRBD2 matching 7 bases. The CDR3 has 13 residues. The junction had 9 bases not matched to a gene; V was cut back by 6 bases and J by 7 bases. Germline V lookup: CDR1 LNHDA, CDR2 SQIVND (reference sequence). The CDR3 loop reads CASSLGRGYEQYF. CDR3 sequence (DNA): TGTGCCAGTAGCCTAGGGAGGGGATATGAGCAGTACTTC.

The gene calls are TRBV6-5 and TRBJ1-2, with 10 bases aligning to TRBD1. Losses at the gene ends were 6 bases for V and 4 bases for J; bases not matched to a gene: 5. Germline CDR1 is MNHEY and CDR2 is SVGAGI. The CDR3 contains 14 residues. CDR3 nucleotides: TGTGCCAGCAGCAGGGACAGGGGTTCCTATGGCTACACCTTC. Translation: CASSRDRGSYGYTF.

The chain employs TRBV7-8 and TRBJ1-2, with TRBD1 as a possible D gene (6 bases). CDR3 size: 15 residues. Trimming shortened V by 1 base and J by 4 bases, and 13 bases separated the two germline ends. The germline V gene encodes CDR1 SGHVS and CDR2 FQNEAQ. CDR3 bases: TGTGCCAGCAGCTTAGGGACAGCCGAGGGCTATGGCTACACCTTC. Its translation is CASSLGTAEGYGYTF.

The chain's CDR3 is CASGGGAGGHTIYF. DNA for the CDR3: TGTGCTAGTGGCGGGGGTGCCGGGGGTCACACCATATATTTT. The V call is TRBV12-5, the J call TRBJ1-3, with D maybe TRBD1 (5 bases). V shed 6 bases and J shed 8 bases, with 17 bases lying between them. This CDR3 has 14 residues. The germline gives CDR1 LGHNT, CDR2 FRNRAP. Full variable domain (missing parts from reference TRBV12-5 and TRBJ1-3): DARVTQTPRHKVTEMGQEVTMRCQPILGHNTVFWYRQTMMQGLELLAYFRNRAPLDDSGMPKDRFSAEMPDATLATLKIQPSEPRDSAVYFCASGGGAGGHTIYFGEGSWLTVV.

The rearrangement links TRBV4-3 to TRBJ1-2, with 12 bases aligning to TRBD1. The V segment lost 4 bases and the J segment 10 bases; nucleotides outside the gene matches: 4. This CDR3 has 13 residues. Germline CDR1 reads LGHNA; CDR2 reads YSLEER. This CDR3 reads CASSPRDRGLYTF. CDR3 sequence (DNA): TGCGCCAGCAGCCCAAGGGACAGGGGGCTCTACACCTTC.

This clone was seen only a few times. This chain uses TRBV19 with TRBJ1-1; 10 bases line up with TRBD1. Trimming removed 4 bases from V and 1 base from J; junction bases left unmatched: 6. The CDR3 has 16 residues. CDR1 LNHDA and CDR2 SQIVND come from the germline V gene (reference sequence). The CDR3 nucleotides read TGTGCCAGTAGTAGGAGACAGGGGGCCGGGAACACTGAAGCTTTCTTT. Translated: CASSRRQGAGNTEAFF.

V usage is TRBV11-2 and J usage is TRBJ1-3; D gene unclear. The V end was cut by 3 bases, the J end by 0 bases, with 6 bases between. Per germline, CDR1 SGHAT and CDR2 FQNNGV. The length of the CDR3 is 14 residues. In DNA form, the CDR3 reads TGTGCCAGCAGCTTTGAGATCTCTGGAAACACCATATATTTT. Translation gives CASSFEISGNTIYF.

The chain employs TRBV11-2 and TRBJ2-7; D may be TRBD2 (5 bases). Germline CDR1 is SGHAT and CDR2 is FQNNGV. Trimming removed 5 bases at V and 2 bases at J, with 13 bases between. The CDR3 sequence is 14 residues long. The CDR3 DNA reads as TGTGCCAGCAGCCCCCCGGACTTCGCCTACGAGCAGTACTTC. Translation: CASSPPDFAYEQYF.

V is TRBV7-9 and J is TRBJ1-3, with no clear D. Trimming left V 5 bases short and J 0 bases short, with 11 bases between. There are 15 residues in the CDR3. Germline V gene sequence: CDR1 SEHNR, CDR2 FQNEAQ (reference sequence). CDR3 nucleotide sequence: TGTGCCAGCAGCCATAACACCAACTCTGGAAACACCATATATTTT. Translated, it gives CASSHNTNSGNTIYF.

The chain is built from TRBV30 and TRBJ2-5, with D perhaps TRBD1 (5 bases). The DNA end is more similar to TRBJ2-7, so the J call may be wrong. The CDR3 extends over 14 amino acids. Germline CDR1 reads GTSNPN; CDR2 reads SVGIG (reference sequence). CDR3 sequence: CAWGMDTRAYEQYF. For the CDR3, the DNA is TGTGCCTGGGGGATGGACACACGAGCCTACGAGCAGTACTTC.

This chain connects TRBV28 to TRBJ2-7; TRBD1 matches 7 bases. Germline V gene lookup returns CDR1 MDHEN and CDR2 SYDVKM. This CDR3 region has 15 residues. V gave up 7 bases and J gave up 1 base; unmatched junction bases: 10. The CDR3 spells CASTVTGTASYEQYF. In nucleotides, the CDR3 is TGTGCCAGCACCGTGACCGGGACAGCGTCCTACGAGCAGTACTTC.